This T cell receptor beta chain was identified in a study of control samples from healthy donors and cancer patients. Assay: immunoSEQ multiplex PCR; the TCRdb copy retains only in-frame clones and omits some. The sample lists some 140,000 clones, approximately 92% occurring once. This clone was counted once. Germline V gives CDR1 MNHEY, CDR2 SVGAGI. This CDR3 spans 15 amino acids. V was trimmed by 0 bases and J by 0 bases, leaving 6 bases between them. The sequenced sample was blood. This chain connects TRBV6-5 to TRBJ1-5; D call uncertain. The source is a man aged 30 to 45 in good health. The CDR3 region has the DNA TGTGCCAGCAGTTACTCGATAAATAGCAATCAGCCCCAGCATTTT. Translation gives CASSYSINSNQPQHF.